This T cell receptor beta chain was recovered during a study of shared clonotypes between healthy human individuals. The data were produced by immunoSEQ multiplex PCR, yet TCRdb's version contains in-frame clones alone and is incomplete. The sample has 1.5 million to 2.5 million clones; just under 95% are singletons. The CDR3 covers 13 residues. Between the trimmed V and J ends, which lost 0 bases and 7 bases, there was a span of 8 bases. Per the germline V gene, CDR1 is SGHRS and CDR2 is YFSETQ. Positively selected for CCR7, the CD45RO-negative cells used as naive CD8 cells excluded terminally differentiated effector memory CD45RA+ cells. This clone was detected a few times.

The source of this sequence is a man aged 18-30 years in good health. The sample comprised naive CD8+ T cells sorted from blood. The rearrangement uses TRBV5-1 and TRBJ1-5; no clear D. This chain's CDR3 is CASSLGVGQPQHF. For the CDR3, the DNA is TGCGCCAGCAGCTTGGGGGTAGGGCAGCCCCAGCATTTT.